The TCR beta chain under discussion was sequenced for a study of cytomegalovirus exposure and HLA in healthy donors. The wider study: From HLA-typed donors, an early data release held approximately 85 million unique TCRs.

It was with 60 Vbeta and 13 Jbeta primers that the PCR ran. TCRdb keeps only in-frame clones here, not all; method: immunoSEQ multiplex PCR. The sample includes more than 90,000 clones, roughly two thirds of them seen just once. This receptor was obtained from a woman under 40 in good health and CMV-seronegative. The sequenced material came from PBMCs.

The CDR3, as DNA: TGCGCCAGCAGGCCCACTAGGGTGGGCACAGATACGCAGTATTTT. It encodes CASRPTRVGTDTQYF. This sequence joins TRBV10-1 and TRBJ2-3; a possible D gene is TRBD2 (5 bases). This CDR3 region has 15 residues. From germline, CDR1 is WNHNN and CDR2 SYGVQD (reference sequence). Trimming pared 6 bases from V and 1 base from J, leaving 14 bases between.